This TCR beta chain came from a study of blood T cells in healthy people across ages. Study outcomes and limitations: Relative to aged donors, long-lived donors carried more naive CD4+ cells and displayed higher diversity.

This CDR3 spans 16 amino acids. Germline V gene lookup returns CDR1 SGHNT and CDR2 YYREEE (reference sequence). V was clipped by 4 bases and J by 1 base, with 15 bases between them. A J-beta primer mix and a sample-barcoded 5' primer were used in a second PCR of roughly 6 to 12 cycles. Every cDNA molecule bore a tag from a template-switch adaptor containing 12 random nucleotides. In TCRdb, the 5' RACE reads were re-called with MiXCR into one record per CDR3 protein. The sample has about 680,000 distinct CDR3 sequences; around 48% are singletons. Peripheral blood samples of 9 to 10 milliliters were drawn from each donor. The study isolated at least 7 million PBMCs from each sample. In regard to this clonotype: Antigen: not known.

The origin of this receptor is a woman aged 60 to 75 in good health. The chain carries TRBV5-4 and TRBJ2-1, with D hard to call. Sequences were obtained from blood. Here the CDR3 reads CASSVRVGNSYNEQFF. CDR3 sequence (DNA): TGTGCCAGCAGCGTGCGCGTCGGTAATTCCTACAATGAGCAGTTCTTC.